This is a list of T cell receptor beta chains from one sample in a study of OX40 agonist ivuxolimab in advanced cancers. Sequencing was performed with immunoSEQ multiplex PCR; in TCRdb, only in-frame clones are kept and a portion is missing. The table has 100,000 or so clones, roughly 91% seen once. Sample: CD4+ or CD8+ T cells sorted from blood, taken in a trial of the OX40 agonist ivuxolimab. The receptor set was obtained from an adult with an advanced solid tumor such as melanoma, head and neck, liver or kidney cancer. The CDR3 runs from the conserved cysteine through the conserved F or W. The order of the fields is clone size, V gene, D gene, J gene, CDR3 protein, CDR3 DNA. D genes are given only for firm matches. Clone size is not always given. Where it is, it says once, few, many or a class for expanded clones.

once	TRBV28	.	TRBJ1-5	CASSLGGQRGQPQHF	TGTGCCAGCAGTTTAGGGGGACAAAGAGGTCAGCCCCAGCATTTT
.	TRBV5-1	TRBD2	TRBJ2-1	CASSPLPLAGDNEQFF	TGCGCCAGCAGCCCCTTACCTCTAGCGGGGGACAATGAGCAGTTCTTC
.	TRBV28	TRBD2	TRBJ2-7	CASTPSGAGGYEQYF	TGTGCCAGCACCCCATCGGGAGCGGGGGGCTACGAGCAGTACTTC
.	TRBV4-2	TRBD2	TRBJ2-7	CASSQASGGAYEQYF	TGTGCCAGCAGCCAAGCTAGCGGGGGTGCCTACGAGCAGTACTTC
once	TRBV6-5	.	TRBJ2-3	CASSYSRRADTDTQYF	TGTGCCAGCAGTTACTCGCGCAGGGCTGATACAGATACGCAGTATTTT
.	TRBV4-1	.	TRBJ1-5	CASSQDGVQPQHF	TGCGCCAGCAGCCAAGATGGGGTCCAGCCCCAGCATTTT
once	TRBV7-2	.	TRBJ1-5	CASSSMGVGSNQPQHF	TGTGCCAGCAGCTCCATGGGAGTGGGGAGCAATCAGCCCCAGCATTTT
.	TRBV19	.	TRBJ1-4	CATLGRGNEKLFF	TGTGCCACCCTGGGTCGGGGTAATGAAAAACTGTTTTTT
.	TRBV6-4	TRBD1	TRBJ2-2	CASSQQGAQTGELFF	TGTGCCAGCAGTCAACAGGGGGCGCAGACCGGGGAGCTGTTTTTT
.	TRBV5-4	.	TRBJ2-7	CASSFTGKNEQYF	TGTGCCAGCAGCTTTACAGGGAAGAATGAGCAGTACTTC
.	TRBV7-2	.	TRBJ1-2	CASSLRFPGEGYGYTF	TGTGCCAGCAGCTTACGGTTTCCAGGGGAGGGCTATGGCTACACCTTC
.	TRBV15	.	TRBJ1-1	CATSRDRAGLLF	TGTGCCACCAGCAGAGACCGGGCGGGGCTTCTCTTT
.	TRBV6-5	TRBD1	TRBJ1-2	CASSQTGIGGYTF	TGTGCCAGCAGTCAGACAGGGATTGGAGGCTACACCTTC
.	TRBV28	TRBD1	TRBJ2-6	CASTHGPGGANGANVLTF	TGTGCCAGCACCCATGGGCCAGGGGGCGCGAACGGGGCCAACGTCCTGACTTTC
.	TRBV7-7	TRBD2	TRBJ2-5	CAVGGLAGQETQYF	TGTGCCGTTGGTGGGCTAGCGGGACAAGAGACCCAGTACTTC
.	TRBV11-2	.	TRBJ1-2	CASSLEYSYGYTF	TGTGCCAGCAGCTTAGAGTATTCCTATGGCTACACCTTC
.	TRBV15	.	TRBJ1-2	CATSRDNWETTF	TGTGCCACCAGCAGAGATAATTGGGAAACCACCTTC
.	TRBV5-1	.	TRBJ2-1	CASSAGGRNFNEQFF	TGCGCCAGCAGCGCCGGGGGCCGTAACTTTAATGAGCAGTTCTTC
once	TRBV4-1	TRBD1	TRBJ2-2	CASSQQTGSPGELFF	TGCGCCAGCAGCCAACAGACAGGGTCTCCCGGGGAGCTGTTTTTT
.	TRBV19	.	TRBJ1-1	CASSIDVGQNTEAFF	TGTGCCAGTAGTATAGATGTAGGACAGAACACTGAAGCTTTCTTT
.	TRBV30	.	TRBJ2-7	CAWGARGYEQYF	TGTGCCTGGGGAGCCCGCGGCTACGAGCAGTACTTC
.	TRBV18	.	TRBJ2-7	CASSPHDYEQYF	TGTGCCAGCTCGCCCCATGACTACGAGCAGTACTTC
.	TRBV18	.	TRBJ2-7	CASSQEGGGYEQYF	TGTGCCAGCTCTCAAGAAGGGGGTGGCTACGAGCAGTACTTC
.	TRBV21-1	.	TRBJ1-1	CASSKRQGLDTEAFF	TGTGCCAGCAGCAAAAGACAGGGTTTGGACACTGAAGCTTTCTTT
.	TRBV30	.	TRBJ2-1	CAWRIGGHNEQFF	TGTGCCTGGAGGATTGGAGGGCACAATGAGCAGTTCTTC
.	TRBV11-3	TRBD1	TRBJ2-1	CASSFAGGDYNEQFF	TGTGCCAGCAGCTTTGCAGGGGGCGACTACAATGAGCAGTTCTTC
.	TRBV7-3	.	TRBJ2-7	CASSAAIGYEQYF	TGTGCCAGCAGCGCCGCTATAGGCTACGAGCAGTACTTC
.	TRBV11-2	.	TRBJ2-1	CAGAGGSYNEQFF	TGTGCAGGGGCCGGGGGAAGCTACAATGAGCAGTTCTTC
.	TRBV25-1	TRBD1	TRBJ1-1	CASSGWTGGWGPNTEAFF	TGTGCCAGCAGTGGCTGGACAGGGGGCTGGGGACCAAACACTGAAGCTTTCTTT
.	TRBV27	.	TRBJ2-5	CASSLGIQETQYF	TGTGCCAGCAGTTTGGGAATCCAAGAGACCCAGTACTTC
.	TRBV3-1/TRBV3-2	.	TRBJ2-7	CASSPGQYF	TGTGCCAGCAGCCCCGGGCAGTACTTC
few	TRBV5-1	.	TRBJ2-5	CASSKNSRFQETQYF	TGCGCCAGCAGCAAAAACTCTAGATTTCAAGAGACCCAGTACTTC
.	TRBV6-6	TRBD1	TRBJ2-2	CASSEGGAAGELFF	TGTGCCAGCTCAGAAGGGGGCGCGGCCGGGGAGCTGTTTTTT
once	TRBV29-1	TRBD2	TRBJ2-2	CSVWEGPRTGELFF	TGCAGCGTTTGGGAGGGGCCGAGGACCGGGGAGCTGTTTTTT
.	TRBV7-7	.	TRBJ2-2	CASSLQENTGELFF	TGTGCCAGCAGCTTACAAGAGAACACCGGGGAGCTGTTTTTT
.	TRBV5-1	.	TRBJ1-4	CASTYSSLDEKLFF	TGCGCCAGCACCTACTCCTCGCTGGATGAAAAACTGTTTTTT
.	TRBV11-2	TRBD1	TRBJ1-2	CASSLDTGGNGYTF	TGTGCCAGCAGCTTAGATACAGGGGGCAATGGCTACACCTTC
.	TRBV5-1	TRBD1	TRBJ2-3	CASSPGQGRDTQYF	TGCGCCAGCAGCCCGGGACAGGGGCGGGATACGCAGTATTTT
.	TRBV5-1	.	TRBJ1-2	CASSLEGNYGYTF	TGCGCCAGCAGCTTGGAGGGTAACTATGGCTACACCTTC
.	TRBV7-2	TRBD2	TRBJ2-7	CASSPGLAPAEQYF	TGTGCCAGCAGCCCCGGACTAGCACCAGCCGAGCAGTACTTC